A single sample gave rise to the 19 T cell receptor beta chains below, sequenced in a study of T cells after yellow fever vaccination. In TCRdb, the 5' RACE reads were re-called with MiXCR into one record per CDR3 protein. Found here are 230,000 or so distinct CDR3 sequences, approximately 3.5% of them singletons; the top ten hold about 20%. Sequences were derived from PBMCs, sampled 15 days after the yellow fever booster vaccination. The receptors shown here come from a man aged 18-30 years who received the YFV17D yellow fever vaccine.

This clonotype was picked up many times. V is TRBV5-6 and J is TRBJ2-6; D remains ambiguous. CDR3 size: 16 residues. V lost 4 bases and J 0 bases, leaving 11 bases between the germline ends. CDR1 is SGHDT and CDR2 is YYEEEE in the germline V gene. CDR3 region: CASSVPALSGANVLTF. CDR3 nucleotides: TGTGCCAGCAGCGTCCCAGCACTCTCTGGGGCCAACGTCCTGACTTTC.

The sample holds many counts of this clonotype. The chain has TRBV18 and TRBJ2-5; the D is unclear. The germline V and J ends were trimmed by 1 base and 2 bases, with 5 bases remaining between them. The CDR3 is made up of 13 amino acids. Germline V CDR1 and CDR2: KGHSH, LQKENI. The chain's CDR3 is CASSPQGQETQYF. CDR3 nucleotide sequence: TGTGCCAGCTCACCACAGGGTCAAGAGACCCAGTACTTC.

This clonotype has ten or more counts. The chain has TRBV4-3 and TRBJ1-1; D is uncertain. V was clipped by 0 bases and J by 11 bases, with 16 bases between them. CDR1 LGHNA and CDR2 YSLEER come from the germline V gene. The CDR3 has 14 amino acids. CDR3 in DNA: TGCGCCAGCAGCCAAGAACGGGTCTCCTTGAGGGCTTTCTTT. As protein: CASSQERVSLRAFF.

This clonotype was observed many times. Relative to the germline gene, one junction end is altered; a read error may explain this. The chain has TRBV5-1 and TRBJ1-1; TRBD1 matches 7 bases. This CDR3 spans 14 amino acids. From germline, CDR1 is SGHRS and CDR2 YFSETQ. CDR3 bases: TGTGCCAGCTCACTCGGGACAGAGAACACTGAAGCTTTCTTT. Its protein is CASSLGTENTEAFF.

This clonotype was counted between two and nine times. This sequence joins TRBV5-4 and TRBJ1-4, with TRBD1 matching 7 bases. The CDR3 loop spans 15 amino acids. J lost 4 bases, V lost 4 bases, and 7 bases had no gene match. Germline CDR1 SGHNT, CDR2 YYREEE (reference sequence). CDR3 nucleotide sequence: TGTGCCAGCAGCGCAGTACAGGGGAATAATGAAAAACTGTTTTTT. Its translation: CASSAVQGNNEKLFF.

This clonotype was counted at least ten times. The genes are TRBV5-1 and TRBJ1-1; TRBD1 is a possible D gene (5 bases). The CDR3 spans 15 residues. Germline values: CDR1 SGHRS, CDR2 YFSETQ. V was pared by 5 bases and J by 4 bases, with 18 bases between. CDR3 residues: CASSHGTTGGTEAFF. The CDR3 DNA sequence: TGCGCCAGCAGTCACGGGACGACCGGTGGCACTGAAGCTTTCTTT.

This clonotype was recorded many times. The J gene is TRBJ1-5, the V gene TRBV7-9; 7 nucleotides line up with TRBD1. Trimming removed 5 bases from V and 5 bases from J; junction bases left unmatched: 6. CDR3 size: 14 residues. CDR1 is SEHNR and CDR2 is FQNEAQ in the germline V gene (reference sequence). The CDR3 DNA sequence: TGTGCCAGCAGCCCGACAGGGTTTCATCAGCCCCAGCATTTT. Its translation is CASSPTGFHQPQHF.

This clonotype was recorded a few times. The chain links TRBV19 to TRBJ1-1; D perhaps matches TRBD1 (5 bases). V shed 0 bases and J shed 10 bases, with 18 bases lying between them. The CDR3 consists of 15 residues. Germline loops: CDR1 LNHDA, CDR2 SQIVND (reference sequence). CDR3 in amino acids: CASSIEAGSPPGAFF. The CDR3 DNA reads as TGTGCCAGTAGTATAGAGGCAGGGTCCCCTCCGGGAGCTTTCTTT.

Remarks on this clonotype: Possible read error: a much larger clone is one base away. The chain uses TRBV20-1 and TRBJ1-2; D possibly corresponds to TRBD1 (6 bases). The CDR3 runs 12 residues. The V gene's germline CDR1 is DFQATT and CDR2 SNEGSKA (reference sequence). Trimming left V 4 bases short and J 6 bases short, with 12 bases between. DNA for the CDR3: TGCAGTGCTAAGAGGGGGGCCCATGGCTACACCTTC. As protein: CSAKRGAHGYTF.

Ten or more counts support this clonotype. The chain uses TRBV30 and TRBJ2-7; 10 bases align to TRBD2. CDR3 size: 13 residues. V was pared by 6 bases and J by 2 bases, with 4 bases of the junction left unmatched. Germline assignment: CDR1 GTSNPN and CDR2 SVGIG (reference sequence). The CDR3 protein is CACRTSGTYEQYF. The CDR3 nucleotides read TGTGCCTGTAGGACTAGCGGAACCTACGAGCAGTACTTC. The variable domain in full, with the rest retrieved from reference TRBV30 and TRBJ2-7, is SQTIHQWPATLVQPVGSPLSLECTVEGTSNPNLYWYRQAAGRGLQLLFYSVGIGQISSEVPQNLSASRPQDRQFILSSKKLLLSDSGFYLCACRTSGTYEQYFGPGTRLTVT.

This clonotype was counted at least ten times. The chain uses TRBV11-2 and TRBJ2-3; D is unresolved. This CDR3 comprises 12 residues. Per germline, CDR1 SGHAT and CDR2 FQNNGV. Between the trimmed V and J ends, which lost 5 bases and 5 bases, there was a span of 8 bases. The CDR3 loop is CASSLTIDTQYF. CDR3 bases: TGTGCCAGCAGCCTCACGATAGATACGCAGTATTTT.

The V and J genes are TRBV29-1 and TRBJ2-6; D not certain. The length of the CDR3 is 13 residues. From germline, CDR1 is SQVTM and CDR2 ANQGSEA. Trimming left V 3 bases short and J 4 bases short, with 7 bases between. The CDR3 DNA sequence: TGCAGCGTTGAGGGGTCGGGGGCCAACGTCCTGACTTTC. This gives the protein CSVEGSGANVLTF.

There are many counts of this clonotype. V usage is TRBV12-3 or TRBV12-4 and J usage is TRBJ1-5; 7 positions agree with TRBD1. The CDR3 is 15 amino acids. The V segment lost 6 bases and the J segment 2 bases; nucleotides outside the gene matches: 7. DNA of the CDR3: TGTGCCAGCAGGCGACAGGGAGGGGGCAATCAGCCCCAGCATTTT. It encodes CASRRQGGGNQPQHF.

This clonotype was picked up many times. This rearrangement joins TRBV5-1 to TRBJ1-3, with a weak D call TRBD1 (6 bases). The V gene's germline CDR1 is SGHRS and CDR2 YFSETQ. V lost 1 base and J 4 bases, leaving 12 bases between the germline ends. The CDR3 is 15 amino acids. CDR3 sequence: CASSLLGGPGNTIYF. CDR3 DNA sequence: TGCGCCAGCAGCTTGCTGGGGGGCCCCGGAAACACCATATATTTT.

J is TRBJ1-6 and V is TRBV11-2; D gene unclear. Germline values: CDR1 SGHAT, CDR2 FQNNGV. The length of the CDR3 is 14 residues. V lost 6 bases and J 0 bases, leaving 6 bases between the germline ends. The DNA for the CDR3 is TGTGCCAGCAGGGCCGGCTCCTATAATTCACCCCTCCACTTT. Its protein is CASRAGSYNSPLHF.

This clonotype was counted ten times or more. V and J are TRBV27 and TRBJ2-5; 9 bases align to TRBD1. CDR3 size: 13 residues. V lost 6 bases, J lost 7 bases, and 6 bases stayed unmatched. Germline V gene sequence: CDR1 MNHEY, CDR2 SMNVEV (reference sequence). The CDR3 DNA follows: TGTGCCAGCAGCGGGGACAGGGCTGGGACCCAGTACTTC. Encoded protein: CASSGDRAGTQYF.

This clonotype was recorded at least ten times. The chain combines TRBV5-6 with TRBJ2-2; the D is unclear. CDR1 and CDR2 (germline): SGHDT, YYEEEE. CDR3 size: 16 residues. Trimming took off 1 base at V and 1 base at J, with 11 bases between the two ends. CDR3 DNA: TGTGCCAGCAGCTTGTTCAGAAGCCTGAACACCGGGGAGCTGTTTTTT. Amino acid sequence: CASSLFRSLNTGELFF.

This clonotype has a count of ten or more. The rearrangement links TRBV5-1 to TRBJ2-7; D is unresolved. CDR1 and CDR2 from the germline V gene are SGHRS and YFSETQ. V was cut by 5 bases and J by 2 bases, with 17 bases left in between. This CDR3 region has 15 residues. The CDR3 DNA sequence: TGCGCCAGCAGTCCCGGCCCGGCAGGCACCTACGAGCAGTACTTC. It translates to CASSPGPAGTYEQYF.

The sample holds many counts of this clonotype. The V gene is TRBV7-8, the J gene TRBJ2-3; D gene ambiguous. The CDR3 contains 14 residues. V was clipped by 2 bases and J by 0 bases, with 6 bases between them. Germline CDR1 reads SGHVS; CDR2 reads FQNEAQ. The CDR3 DNA sequence: TGTGCCAGCAGCTTACAGGCTAGCACAGATACGCAGTATTTT. Translated, it gives CASSLQASTDTQYF.